This T cell receptor (beta chain) is drawn from a study of cytomegalovirus exposure and HLA in healthy donors. Regarding the study as a whole: At a 0.05 false discovery rate, a later analysis found 15,000 to 20,000 TCR beta sequences to be associated with HLA alleles. V segments that were indistinguishable, TRBV6-2 and TRBV6-3 among them, were omitted from analysis. Immune exposure information available was restricted to CMV serostatus.

The V end was cut by 5 bases, the J end by 0 bases, with 8 bases between. The CDR3 loop spans 13 amino acids. Germline V CDR1 and CDR2: LNHDA, SQIVND (reference sequence). The PCR contained 60 Vbeta and 13 Jbeta primers. Data came from immunoSEQ multiplex PCR; TCRdb stores just in-frame clones and leaves some out. Here the sample spans under 110,000 clones, around 70% being singletons. This clone was seen more than once but under ten times. Its antigen is undetermined. This chain links TRBV19 with TRBJ2-7; D gene uncertain. Source material: PBMCs. The sequence came from a boy between 10 and 17 years old in good health and CMV-seronegative. The chain's CDR3 is CASSPRPSYEQYF. For the CDR3, the DNA is TGTGCCAGTAGTCCTAGGCCCTCCTACGAGCAGTACTTC.